The present TCR beta chain was sequenced within a study of T cell responses to AZD1222 COVID-19 vaccine. Looked up from germline, CDR1 is MNHEY and CDR2 is SVGEGT. Trimming stripped 2 bases from V and 7 bases from J, with 12 bases between. This CDR3 has 14 amino acids. TCRdb's copy holds only in-frame clones and misses some; the assay was immunoSEQ multiplex PCR. The table records under 200,000 clones, 90% to 95% of them present only once. The specimen was peripheral blood, collected on day 0 of AZD1222 vaccination. V is TRBV6-2 or TRBV6-3 and J is TRBJ2-1; D might be TRBD2 (6 bases). The sequence derives from an adult in good health. The CDR3 loop is CASSYAGMENEQFF. For the CDR3, the DNA is TGTGCCAGCAGTTACGCGGGAATGGAAAATGAGCAGTTCTTC.